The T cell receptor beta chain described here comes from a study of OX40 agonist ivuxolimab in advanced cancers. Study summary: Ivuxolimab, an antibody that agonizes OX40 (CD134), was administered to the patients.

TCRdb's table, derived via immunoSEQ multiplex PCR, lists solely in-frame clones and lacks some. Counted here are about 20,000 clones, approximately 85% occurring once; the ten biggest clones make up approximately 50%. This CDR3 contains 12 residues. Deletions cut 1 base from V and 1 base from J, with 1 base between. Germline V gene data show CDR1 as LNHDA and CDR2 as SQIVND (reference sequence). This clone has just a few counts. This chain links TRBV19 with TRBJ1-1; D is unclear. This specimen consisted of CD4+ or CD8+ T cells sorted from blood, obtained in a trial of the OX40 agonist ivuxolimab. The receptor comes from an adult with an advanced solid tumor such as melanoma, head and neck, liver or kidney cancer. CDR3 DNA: TGTGCCAGTAGTATAGGGAACACTGAAGCTTTCTTT. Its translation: CASSIGNTEAFF.